The entry that follows covers one T cell receptor (beta chain) sequence. Its antigen is undetermined. Per germline, CDR1 LNHDA and CDR2 SQIVND (reference sequence). With 5 bases clipped from V and 4 bases from J, the junction kept 4 bases outside the gene matches. The CDR3 is 14 amino acids. The sample comes from a study of T and B cells in COVID-19 patients. Study summary: Critical illness requiring mechanical ventilation or extracorporeal membrane oxygenation affected three fifths of the roughly 20 active-infection patients. Findings and caveats of the study: Highly clonal in active COVID-19, TRB repertoires exceeded healthy-donor diversity and richness at recovery. Blood from mildly ill patients while symptomatic, and early samples from severe cases, were scarce.

BIOMED2 TRB-A/B primer pools were used in multiplex TRB PCR. TCRdb used MiXCR to reprocess the multiplex PCR reads, holding one entry per CDR3 protein. The table has more than 5,500 distinct CDR3 sequences, roughly a third seen once. Blood genomic DNA input for TRB amplification was about 220-500 ng. The chain couples TRBV19 to TRBJ1-4; 7 bases agree with TRBD1. The sequencing sample was made of blood. The sequence was collected from a human donor who had recovered from COVID-19. DNA for the CDR3: TGTGCCAGTAGTTTCCAGGGGGGTAATGAAAAACTGTTTTTT. It is translated as CASSFQGGNEKLFF.